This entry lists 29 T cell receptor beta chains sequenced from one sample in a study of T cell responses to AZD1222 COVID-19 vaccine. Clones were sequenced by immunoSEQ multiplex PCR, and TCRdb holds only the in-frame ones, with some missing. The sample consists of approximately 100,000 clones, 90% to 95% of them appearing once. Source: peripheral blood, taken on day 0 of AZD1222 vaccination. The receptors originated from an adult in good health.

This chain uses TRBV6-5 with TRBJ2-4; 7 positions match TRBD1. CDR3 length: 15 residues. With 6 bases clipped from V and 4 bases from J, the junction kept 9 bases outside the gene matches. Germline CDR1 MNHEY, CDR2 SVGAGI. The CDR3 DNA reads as TGTGCCAGCAGCGAGACAGGGCCGGGTAAAAACATTCAGTACTTC. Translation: CASSETGPGKNIQYF.

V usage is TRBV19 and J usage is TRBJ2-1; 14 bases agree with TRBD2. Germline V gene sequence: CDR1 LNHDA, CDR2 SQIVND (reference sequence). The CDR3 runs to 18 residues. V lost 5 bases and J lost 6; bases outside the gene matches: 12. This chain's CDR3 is CASSPGTSGRGFSNEQFF. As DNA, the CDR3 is TGTGCCAGTAGTCCCGGGACTAGCGGGAGAGGGTTCTCCAATGAGCAGTTCTTC.

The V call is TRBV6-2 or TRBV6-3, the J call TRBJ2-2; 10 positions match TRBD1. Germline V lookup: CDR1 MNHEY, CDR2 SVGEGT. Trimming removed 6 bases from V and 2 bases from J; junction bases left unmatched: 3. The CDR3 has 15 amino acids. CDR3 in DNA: TGTGCCAGCAGCGACAGGGGGCTTAACACCGGGGAGCTGTTTTTT. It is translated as CASSDRGLNTGELFF.

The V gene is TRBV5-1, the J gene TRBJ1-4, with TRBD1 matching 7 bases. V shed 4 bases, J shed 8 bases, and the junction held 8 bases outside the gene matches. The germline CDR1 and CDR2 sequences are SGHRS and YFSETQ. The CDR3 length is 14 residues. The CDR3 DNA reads TGCGCCAGCAGCCGTGACAGGGCCACGGAAAAACTGTTTTTT. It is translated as CASSRDRATEKLFF. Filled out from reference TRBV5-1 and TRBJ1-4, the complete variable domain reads KAGVTQTPRYLIKTRGQQVTLSCSPISGHRSVSWYQQTPGQGLQFLFEYFSETQRNKGNFPGRFSGRQFSNSRSEMNVSTLELGDSALYLCASSRDRATEKLFFGSGTQLSVL.

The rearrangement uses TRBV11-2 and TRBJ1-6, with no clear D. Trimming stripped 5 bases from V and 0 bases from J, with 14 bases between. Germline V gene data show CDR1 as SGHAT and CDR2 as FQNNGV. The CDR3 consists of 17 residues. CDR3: CASSRNPPSSYNSPLHF. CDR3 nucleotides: TGTGCCAGCAGCCGAAATCCCCCGAGCTCCTATAATTCACCCCTCCACTTT. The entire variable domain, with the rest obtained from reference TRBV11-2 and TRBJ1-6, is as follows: EAGVAQSPRYKIIEKRQSVAFWCNPISGHATLYWYQQILGQGPKLLIQFQNNGVVDDSQLPKDRFSAERLKGVDSTLKIQPAKLEDSAVYLCASSRNPPSSYNSPLHFGNGTRLTVT.

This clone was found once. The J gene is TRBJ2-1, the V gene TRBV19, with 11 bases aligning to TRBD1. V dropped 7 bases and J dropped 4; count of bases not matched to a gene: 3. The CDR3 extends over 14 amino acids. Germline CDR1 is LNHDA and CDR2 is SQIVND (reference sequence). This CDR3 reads CASTRDRGYNEQFF. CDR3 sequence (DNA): TGTGCCAGTACCCGGGACAGGGGGTACAATGAGCAGTTCTTC.

This chain's CDR3 is CASSLCGAHNEQFF. CDR3 nucleotides: TGTGCCAGCAGCCTCTGTGGGGCCCACAATGAGCAGTTCTTC. The rearrangement joins TRBV21-1 to TRBJ2-1; the DNA was not compared with TRBD1, the D call given in the table. TRBV21-1 is labeled a pseudogene. This CDR3 is built from 14 residues.

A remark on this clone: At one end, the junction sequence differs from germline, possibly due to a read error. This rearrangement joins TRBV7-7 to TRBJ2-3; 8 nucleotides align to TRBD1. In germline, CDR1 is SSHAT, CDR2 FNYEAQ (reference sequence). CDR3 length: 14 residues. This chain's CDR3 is CASSLRGQTDTQYF. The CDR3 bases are TGTGCTAGCAGCCTCAGGGGGCAGACAGATACGCAGTATTTT.

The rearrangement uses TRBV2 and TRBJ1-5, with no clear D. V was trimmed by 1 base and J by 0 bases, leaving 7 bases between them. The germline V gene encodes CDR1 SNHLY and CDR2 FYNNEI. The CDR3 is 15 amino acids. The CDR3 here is CASSEGGYSNQPQHF. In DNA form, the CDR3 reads TGTGCCAGCAGTGAAGGTGGGTATAGCAATCAGCCCCAGCATTTT.

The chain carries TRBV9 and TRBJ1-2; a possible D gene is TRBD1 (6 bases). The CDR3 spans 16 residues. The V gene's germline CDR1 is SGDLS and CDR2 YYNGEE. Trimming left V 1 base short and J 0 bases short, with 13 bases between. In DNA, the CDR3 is TGTGCCAGCAGCGTAACCCGACAGGAGTCTAACTATGGCTACACCTTC. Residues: CASSVTRQESNYGYTF.

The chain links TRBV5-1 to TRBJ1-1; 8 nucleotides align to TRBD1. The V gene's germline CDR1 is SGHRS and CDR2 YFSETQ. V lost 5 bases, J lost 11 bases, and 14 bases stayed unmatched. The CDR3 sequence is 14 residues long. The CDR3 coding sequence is TGCGCCAGCAGAGCCCAGGGGGCGAGTATGCTGGCTTTCTTT. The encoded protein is CASRAQGASMLAFF.

The CDR3 protein is CATSLTGGHNEQFF. CDR3 DNA sequence: TGTGCCACCAGTCTGACAGGGGGCCACAATGAGCAGTTCTTC. The chain carries TRBV24-1 and TRBJ2-1; TRBD1 agrees at 10 bases. The germline V gene encodes CDR1 KGHDR and CDR2 SFDVKD. V gave up 6 bases and J gave up 5 bases; unmatched junction bases: 3. The CDR3 loop spans 14 amino acids.

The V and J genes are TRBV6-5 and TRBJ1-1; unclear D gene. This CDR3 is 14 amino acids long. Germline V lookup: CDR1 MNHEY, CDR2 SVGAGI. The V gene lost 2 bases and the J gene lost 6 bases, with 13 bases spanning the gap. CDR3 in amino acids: CASSYPGAGAEAFF. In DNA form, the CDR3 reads TGTGCCAGCAGTTACCCCGGCGCGGGCGCTGAAGCTTTCTTT.

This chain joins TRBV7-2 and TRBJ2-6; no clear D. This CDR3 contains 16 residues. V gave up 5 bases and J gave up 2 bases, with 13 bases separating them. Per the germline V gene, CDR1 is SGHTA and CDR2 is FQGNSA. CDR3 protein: CASSPSLMTGANVLTF. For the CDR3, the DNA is TGTGCCAGCAGCCCGTCGCTGATGACTGGGGCCAACGTCCTGACTTTC.

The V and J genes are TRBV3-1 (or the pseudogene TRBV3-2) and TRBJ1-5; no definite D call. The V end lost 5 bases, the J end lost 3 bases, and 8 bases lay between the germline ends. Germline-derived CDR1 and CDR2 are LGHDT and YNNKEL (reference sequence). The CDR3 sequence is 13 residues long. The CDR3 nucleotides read TGTGCCAGCAGCGGTCGATCCAATCAGCCCCAGCATTTT. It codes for CASSGRSNQPQHF.

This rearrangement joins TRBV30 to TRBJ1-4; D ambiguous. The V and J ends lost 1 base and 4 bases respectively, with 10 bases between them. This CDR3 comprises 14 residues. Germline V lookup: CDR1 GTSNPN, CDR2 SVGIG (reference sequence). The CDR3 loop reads CAWSEVSGNEKLFF. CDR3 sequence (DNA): TGTGCCTGGAGTGAAGTTTCGGGTAATGAAAAACTGTTTTTT.

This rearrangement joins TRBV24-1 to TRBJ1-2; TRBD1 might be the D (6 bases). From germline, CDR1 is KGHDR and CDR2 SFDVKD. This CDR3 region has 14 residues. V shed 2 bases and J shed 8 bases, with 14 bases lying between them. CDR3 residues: CATSDSGTGGGYTF. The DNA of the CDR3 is TGTGCCACCAGTGATTCCGGAACGGGGGGCGGCTACACCTTC.

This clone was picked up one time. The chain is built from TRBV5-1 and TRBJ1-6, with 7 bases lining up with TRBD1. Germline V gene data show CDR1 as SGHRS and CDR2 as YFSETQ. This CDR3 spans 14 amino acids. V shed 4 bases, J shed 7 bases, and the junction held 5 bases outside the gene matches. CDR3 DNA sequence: TGCGCCAGCAGCCCAGACAGGGCCAATTCACCCCTCCACTTT. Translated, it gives CASSPDRANSPLHF.

In DNA form, the CDR3 reads TGTGCCAGCAGCCTCGCAGGTTGGGGCTCACCCCTCCACTTT. Translation gives CASSLAGWGSPLHF. This sequence joins TRBV5-4 and TRBJ1-6, with D possibly TRBD1 on 5 matching bases. Germline CDR1 reads SGHNT; CDR2 reads YYREEE (reference sequence). Trimming cost V 4 bases and J 10 bases, with 15 bases left between them. CDR3 length equals 14 residues. The complete variable domain, with remaining parts taken from reference TRBV5-4 and TRBJ1-6, reads ETGVTQSPTHLIKTRGQQVTLRCSSQSGHNTVSWYQQALGQGPQFIFQYYREEENGRGNFPPRFSGLQFPNYSSELNVNALELDDSALYLCASSLAGWGSPLHFGNGTRLTVT.

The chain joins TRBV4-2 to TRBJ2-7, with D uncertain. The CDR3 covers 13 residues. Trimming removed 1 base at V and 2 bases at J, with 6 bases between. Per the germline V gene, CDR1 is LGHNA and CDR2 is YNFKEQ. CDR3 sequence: CASSQADAYEQYF. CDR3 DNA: TGTGCCAGCAGCCAAGCGGACGCCTACGAGCAGTACTTC.

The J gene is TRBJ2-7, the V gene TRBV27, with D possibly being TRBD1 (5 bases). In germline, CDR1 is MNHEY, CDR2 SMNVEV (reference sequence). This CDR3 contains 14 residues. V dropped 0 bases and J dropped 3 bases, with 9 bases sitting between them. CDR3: CASSLSKGNYEQYF. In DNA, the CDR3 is TGTGCCAGCAGTTTATCGAAGGGGAACTACGAGCAGTACTTC.

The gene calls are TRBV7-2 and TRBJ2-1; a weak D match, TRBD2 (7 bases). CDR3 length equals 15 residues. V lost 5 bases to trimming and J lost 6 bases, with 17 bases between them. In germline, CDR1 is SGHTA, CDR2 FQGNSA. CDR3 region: CASSPEAGAGNEQFF. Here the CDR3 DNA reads TGTGCCAGCAGCCCAGAGGCGGGGGCAGGCAATGAGCAGTTCTTC. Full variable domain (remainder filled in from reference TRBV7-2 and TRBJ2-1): GAGVSQSPSNKVTEKGKDVELRCDPISGHTALYWYRQSLGQGLEFLIYFQGNSAPDKSGLPSDRFSAERTGGSVSTLTIQRTQQEDSAVYLCASSPEAGAGNEQFFGPGTRLTVL.

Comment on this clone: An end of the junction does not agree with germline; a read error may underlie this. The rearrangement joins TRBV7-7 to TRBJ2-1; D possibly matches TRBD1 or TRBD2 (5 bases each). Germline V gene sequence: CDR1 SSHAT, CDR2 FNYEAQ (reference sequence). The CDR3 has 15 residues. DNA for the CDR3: TGTGCTAGCAGCTTAGAGAGGGGCCCCGAGAATGAGCAGTTCTTC. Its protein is CASSLERGPENEQFF.

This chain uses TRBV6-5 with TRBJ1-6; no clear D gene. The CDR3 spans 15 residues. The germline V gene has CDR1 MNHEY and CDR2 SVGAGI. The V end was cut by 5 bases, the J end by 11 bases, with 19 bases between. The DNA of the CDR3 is TGTGCCAGCAGTCCCCGGGATCCAAGGCCGCCACCCCTCCACTTT. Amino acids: CASSPRDPRPPPLHF.

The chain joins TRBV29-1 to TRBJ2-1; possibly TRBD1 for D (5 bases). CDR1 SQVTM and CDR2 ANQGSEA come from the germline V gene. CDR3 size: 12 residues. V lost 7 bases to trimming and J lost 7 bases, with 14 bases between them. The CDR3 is CSAGRAQNEQFF. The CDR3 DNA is TGCAGCGCCGGCAGGGCCCAGAATGAGCAGTTCTTC.

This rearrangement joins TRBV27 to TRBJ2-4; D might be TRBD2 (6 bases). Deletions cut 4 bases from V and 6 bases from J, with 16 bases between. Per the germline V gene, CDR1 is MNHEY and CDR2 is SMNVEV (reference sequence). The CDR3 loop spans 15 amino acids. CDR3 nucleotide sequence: TGTGCCAGCAGTTCCGCGGGGCTGAGAGGAAACATTCAGTACTTC. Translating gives CASSSAGLRGNIQYF.

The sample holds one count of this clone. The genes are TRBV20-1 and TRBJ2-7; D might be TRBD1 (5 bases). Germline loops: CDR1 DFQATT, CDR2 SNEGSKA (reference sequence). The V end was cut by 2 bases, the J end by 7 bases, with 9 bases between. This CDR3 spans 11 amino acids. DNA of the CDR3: TGCAGTGCTAGACCGTACAGGGAGCAGTACTTC. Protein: CSARPYREQYF.

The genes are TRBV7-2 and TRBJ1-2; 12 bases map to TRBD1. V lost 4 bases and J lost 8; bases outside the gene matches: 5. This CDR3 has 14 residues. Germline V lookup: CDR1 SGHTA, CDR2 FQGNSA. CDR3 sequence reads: CASSSGQGALGYTF. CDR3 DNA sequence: TGTGCCAGCAGCTCGGGACAGGGGGCCCTGGGCTACACCTTC.

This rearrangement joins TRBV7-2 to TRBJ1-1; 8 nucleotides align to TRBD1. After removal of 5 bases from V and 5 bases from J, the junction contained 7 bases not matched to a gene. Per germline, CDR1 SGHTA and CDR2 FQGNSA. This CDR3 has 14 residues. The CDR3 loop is CASSADRGWTEAFF. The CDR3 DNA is TGTGCCAGCAGCGCAGACAGGGGATGGACTGAAGCTTTCTTT.